Listed here are 5 T cell receptor beta chains from one sample, sequenced in a study of Graves' ophthalmopathy and Graves' hyperthyroidism. RNA served as the template for amplifying TCR beta CDR3 regions. Second-round multiplex PCR came after first-round RT-PCR with HTBI primers. One entry per CDR3 protein, called by TCRdb with MiXCR from the multiplex PCR reads. The sample has about 210,000 distinct CDR3 sequences; just under 30% are singletons. Sequenced sample: peripheral blood. The source is a man in his forties or fifties with Graves' ophthalmopathy.

This clonotype was observed at least ten times. The V call is TRBV4-1, the J call TRBJ1-1; D gene uncertain. Germline CDR1 is MGHRA and CDR2 is YSYEKL. V gave up 1 base and J gave up 4 bases, with 13 bases separating them. CDR3 size: 15 residues. CDR3 amino acids: CASSQGHTLPTEAFF. Here the CDR3 DNA reads TGCGCCAGCAGCCAAGGGCATACTCTTCCCACTGAAGCTTTCTTT.

The V call is TRBV6-1, the J call TRBJ2-5; weak D call: TRBD2 (5 bases). Between the trimmed V and J ends, which lost 8 bases and 8 bases, there was a span of 15 bases. The CDR3 consists of 12 residues. CDR1 and CDR2 (germline): MNHNS, SASEGT. CDR3 in DNA: TGTGCCAGCCAACTTACTGCGGGCACCCAGTACTTC. Amino acid sequence: CASQLTAGTQYF.

The sample holds many counts of this clonotype. The J gene is TRBJ1-1, the V gene TRBV27; 8 positions agree with TRBD1. Unmatched junction bases numbered 3, after V lost 1 base and J lost 5 bases. From germline, CDR1 is MNHEY and CDR2 SMNVEV (reference sequence). The CDR3 has 14 residues. The CDR3 DNA is TGTGCCAGCAGTTTATATCAGGGGGCGACTGAAGCTTTCTTT. Translated: CASSLYQGATEAFF.

There are many counts of this clonotype. The V gene is TRBV27, the J gene TRBJ2-6; no clear D gene. There are 13 residues in the CDR3. V was trimmed by 5 bases and J by 1 base, leaving 3 bases between them. Germline lookup yields CDR1 MNHEY and CDR2 SMNVEV (reference sequence). The CDR3 loop is CASSPSGANVLTF. The DNA of the CDR3 is TGTGCCAGCAGTCCTTCTGGGGCCAACGTCCTGACTTTC.

The sample holds many counts of this clonotype. This chain links TRBV28 with TRBJ1-5; 8 bases agree with TRBD1. The V gene's germline CDR1 is MDHEN and CDR2 SYDVKM. V shed 3 bases, J shed 3 bases, and the junction held 4 bases outside the gene matches. CDR3 length equals 15 residues. CDR3: CASSFGQGANQPQHF. CDR3 nucleotides: TGTGCCAGCAGTTTTGGACAGGGAGCCAATCAGCCCCAGCATTTT.